Below are 19 T cell receptor beta chains sequenced from a single sample in a study of T cells after yellow fever vaccination. From the 5' RACE reads, TCRdb called clonotypes with MiXCR, one entry per CDR3 protein. The table lists 250,000 or so distinct CDR3 sequences, 3.6% of them singletons. Sequencing was performed on PBMCs, taken 15 days after the yellow fever booster vaccination. The receptors originated from a man in his late teens or twenties who received the YFV17D yellow fever vaccine.

This clonotype was counted many times. The chain joins TRBV7-6 to TRBJ2-1; D is unclear. The CDR3 sequence is 16 residues long. V was cut by 5 bases and J by 1 base, with 15 bases left in between. Germline V CDR1 and CDR2: SGHVS, FNYEAQ. CDR3 region: CASSPLNGHSYNEQFF. As DNA, the CDR3 is TGTGCCAGCAGCCCCCTAAACGGCCATTCCTACAATGAGCAGTTCTTC.

This clonotype was observed many times. The rearrangement joins TRBV7-8 to TRBJ2-2; unclear D gene. V was shortened by 5 bases and J by 0 bases, with 13 bases between the two germline ends. Germline V gene data show CDR1 as SGHVS and CDR2 as FQNEAQ. The CDR3 sequence is 16 residues long. The DNA for the CDR3 is TGTGCCAGCAGCCAGTGGAGACCTCCGAACACCGGGGAGCTGTTTTTT. It encodes CASSQWRPPNTGELFF. The full variable domain, its missing parts supplied by reference TRBV7-8 and TRBJ2-2, is GAGVSQSPRYKVAKRGQDVALRCDPISGHVSLFWYQQALGQGPEFLTYFQNEAQLDKSGLPSDRFFAERPEGSVSTLKIQRTQQEDSAVYLCASSQWRPPNTGELFFGEGSRLTVL.

This clonotype was seen a handful of times. This rearrangement joins TRBV4-3 to TRBJ1-2, with D perhaps matching TRBD1 (5 bases). The CDR3 length is 14 residues. Trimming pared 3 bases from V and 7 bases from J, leaving 15 bases between. Per the germline V gene, CDR1 is LGHNA and CDR2 is YSLEER. CDR3 residues: CASSQYRDSSGYTF. The DNA for the CDR3 is TGCGCCAGCAGCCAGTACCGGGACTCTTCTGGCTACACCTTC.

This clonotype was seen a single time. A much more abundant neighbour one base away suggests this may be a read error. Given the absence of the conserved phenylalanine or tryptophan at the CDR3 end, a read error is likely. This chain joins TRBV12-3 or TRBV12-4 and TRBJ1-2; D is unresolved. The germline V and J ends were trimmed by 5 bases and 3 bases, with 10 bases remaining between them. This CDR3 region has 13 residues. The chain's CDR3 is CASSIALYYGYTI. The CDR3 bases are TGTGCCAGCAGTATCGCACTCTACTATGGCTACACCATC.

This clonotype was detected ten times or more. The V gene is TRBV4-2, the J gene TRBJ1-6; tentative D call: TRBD1 (5 bases). The germline V gene encodes CDR1 LGHNA and CDR2 YNFKEQ. The CDR3 spans 16 residues. V lost 0 bases to trimming and J lost 13 bases, with 19 bases between them. CDR3 loop: CASSQEAGTDPTPLHF. As DNA, the CDR3 is TGTGCCAGCAGCCAAGAAGCAGGGACGGATCCTACGCCCCTCCACTTT.

CDR3 nucleotides: TGTGCCAGCAGTTACGCCAGGACAGGGAAGGGCTACACCTTC. Translation: CASSYARTGKGYTF. The chain couples TRBV12-3 or TRBV12-4 to TRBJ1-2; 8 nucleotides line up with TRBD1. The CDR3 sequence is 14 residues long. The V gene end was trimmed by 4 bases and the J gene end by 8 bases; junction bases not matched to a gene: 9.

Ten or more counts support this clonotype. V gene TRBV27 combines with J gene TRBJ2-7; 8 bases agree with TRBD1. From germline, CDR1 is MNHEY and CDR2 SMNVEV (reference sequence). This CDR3 region has 13 residues. The V and J ends lost 6 bases and 4 bases, in that order; junction bases with no gene match: 5. CDR3 in amino acids: CASRLGQGYEQYF. The CDR3 DNA sequence: TGTGCCAGCAGGCTCGGACAGGGATACGAGCAGTACTTC.

This clonotype was observed at least ten times. CDR3 region: CASSQSSPDYEQYV. CDR3 in DNA: TGTGCCAGCAGCCAATCCTCCCCTGACTACGAGCAGTACGTC. This sequence joins TRBV16 and TRBJ2-7; no clear D. CDR1 KGHSY and CDR2 FQNENV come from the germline V gene. V lost 0 bases and J lost 3, with 9 bases in between. The CDR3 contains 14 residues.

This clonotype was observed many times. This chain uses TRBV7-8 with TRBJ1-1; weak D call: TRBD1 (5 bases). V dropped 5 bases and J dropped 7 bases, with 14 bases sitting between them. This CDR3 spans 13 amino acids. CDR1 and CDR2 from the germline V gene are SGHVS and FQNEAQ. The CDR3 nucleotides are TGTGCCAGCAGCCCGGGATGGGGGGGTGAAGCTTTCTTT. This gives the protein CASSPGWGGEAFF.

This clonotype was observed many times. The chain has TRBV5-1 and TRBJ2-7; D ambiguous. The CDR3 consists of 13 residues. Germline CDR1 reads SGHRS; CDR2 reads YFSETQ. With 4 bases removed from V and 5 bases from J, the gap between germline ends came to 13 bases. CDR3 protein: CASSRGPSDEQYV. CDR3 in DNA: TGCGCCAGCAGCCGAGGACCGTCCGACGAGCAGTACGTC.

Ten or more counts support this clonotype. The rearrangement joins TRBV4-1 to TRBJ1-4; D is perhaps TRBD1 (5 bases). Per the germline V gene, CDR1 is MGHRA and CDR2 is YSYEKL. V dropped 8 bases and J dropped 0 bases, with 13 bases sitting between them. The CDR3 loop spans 15 amino acids. As DNA, the CDR3 is TGCGCCAGCCGCCGACAGCTTGCAACTAATGAAAAACTGTTTTTT. It encodes CASRRQLATNEKLFF.

There are many counts of this clonotype. The V call is TRBV5-1, the J call TRBJ2-1, with TRBD2 matching 9 bases. The CDR3 length is 15 residues. The junction had 2 bases not matched to a gene; V was cut back by 0 bases and J by 4 bases. Germline V gene lookup returns CDR1 SGHRS and CDR2 YFSETQ. CDR3 bases: TGCGCCAGCAGCTTGGGACTAGCGGATTACAATGAGCAGTTCTTC. Its protein product is CASSLGLADYNEQFF.

There are many counts of this clonotype. This chain links TRBV7-2 with TRBJ2-2; D unresolved. CDR1 is SGHTA, CDR2 FQGNSA, per germline. V was trimmed by 5 bases and J by 6 bases, leaving 13 bases between them. This CDR3 is 14 amino acids long. The CDR3: CASSPWAGSGELFF. The CDR3 region has the DNA TGTGCCAGCAGCCCGTGGGCAGGATCCGGGGAGCTGTTTTTT.

In its sample, this clonotype was seen many times. V is TRBV12-3 or TRBV12-4 and J is TRBJ1-5; 11 nucleotides match TRBD1. The V segment lost 6 bases and the J segment 6 bases; nucleotides outside the gene matches: 7. The CDR3 spans 15 residues. The CDR3 nucleotides read TGTGCCAGCAGCCTCGGGACAGGGGGAAGTCAGCCCCAGCATTTT. Protein sequence: CASSLGTGGSQPQHF.

This clonotype was seen only a few times. The chain employs TRBV12-3 or TRBV12-4 and TRBJ1-6, with unresolved D. This CDR3 is 16 amino acids long. V lost 6 bases and J lost 0, with 12 bases in between. CDR3 loop: CASRTELSSYNSPLHF. In DNA form, the CDR3 reads TGTGCCAGCAGGACGGAGTTAAGCTCCTATAATTCACCCCTCCACTTT.

This clonotype was seen many times. The V and J genes are TRBV4-3 and TRBJ2-3; D is ambiguous. This CDR3 region has 15 residues. The germline CDR1 and CDR2 sequences are LGHNA and YSLEER. Between the trimmed V and J ends, which lost 2 bases and 1 base, there was a span of 10 bases. CDR3 DNA sequence: TGCGCCAGCAGCCAAATTCCCGACGGCACAGATACGCAGTATTTT. Its protein is CASSQIPDGTDTQYF.

This clonotype was counted many times. The gene calls are TRBV11-3 and TRBJ2-1; possibly TRBD2 for D (6 bases). V was clipped by 5 bases and J by 0 bases, with 17 bases between them. CDR3 length equals 17 residues. Per germline, CDR1 SGHNT and CDR2 YENEEA. In DNA form, the CDR3 reads TGTGCCAGCAGCACCAGCCGTAGCGGTAGCTCCTACAATGAGCAGTTCTTC. This encodes CASSTSRSGSSYNEQFF.

This clonotype occurred many times. This sequence joins TRBV19 and TRBJ1-6; 7 nucleotides agree with TRBD1. This CDR3 region has 15 residues. The trim removed 6 bases at V and 9 bases at J, leaving 11 bases unmatched. Per germline, CDR1 LNHDA and CDR2 SQIVND (reference sequence). The CDR3 DNA reads as TGTGCCAGTAGACCCTTCGACAGGGCGGGTTCACCCCTCCACTTT. Amino acid sequence: CASRPFDRAGSPLHF.

This clonotype appeared many times. The V gene is TRBV24-1, the J gene TRBJ1-2, with 10 bases identical to TRBD1. Losses at the gene ends were 3 bases for V and 8 bases for J; bases not matched to a gene: 8. CDR1 and CDR2 (germline): KGHDR, SFDVKD. The CDR3 covers 15 residues. CDR3 loop: CATSDTRQGANGYTF. The CDR3 nucleotides read TGTGCCACCAGTGATACACGACAGGGGGCGAACGGCTACACCTTC.